This is a list of T cell receptor beta chains from one sample in a study of cytomegalovirus exposure and HLA in healthy donors. Data came from immunoSEQ multiplex PCR; TCRdb stores just in-frame clones and leaves some out. The table lists almost 75,000 clones, roughly 80% of them singletons. The specimen sequenced was PBMCs. Receptor source: a man between 25 and 39 years old in good health and CMV-seronegative. CDR3s include the opening cysteine and the closing phenylalanine or tryptophan. D genes are given only for firm matches. Not every row has a clone size; where given, it reads once, few, many or a size class.

j_gene	abundance	v_gene	d_gene	CDR3aa	CDR3nt
TRBJ2-2	NA	TRBV7-9	NA	CASSWGSSVSGELFF	TGTGCCAGCAGCTGGGGATCTAGCGTCTCCGGGGAGCTGTTTTTT
TRBJ2-2	once	TRBV5-1	NA	CASSLVGTNTGELFF	TGCGCCAGCAGCTTAGTCGGGACGAACACCGGGGAGCTGTTTTTT
TRBJ2-1	NA	TRBV4-3	TRBD2	CASSQDSGEAYNEQFF	TGCGCCAGCAGCCAAGATAGCGGGGAGGCTTACAATGAGCAGTTCTTC
TRBJ2-5	once	TRBV6-5	NA	CASSYSVIQGGETQYF	TGTGCCAGCAGTTACAGTGTGATTCAGGGGGGAGAGACCCAGTACTTC
TRBJ2-1	NA	TRBV4-3	TRBD2	CASSQDSASGGARFF	TGCGCCAGCAGCCAAGATTCGGCTAGCGGGGGGGCCAGGTTCTTC
TRBJ1-4	few	TRBV4-1	TRBD1	CASSQLTGYNEKLFF	TGCGCCAGCAGCCAATTGACAGGGTACAATGAAAAACTGTTTTTT
TRBJ1-2	medium-sized	TRBV19	NA	CASHGLKGGNYGYTF	TGTGCCAGTCATGGACTAAAAGGCGGAAACTATGGCTACACCTTC
TRBJ1-2	NA	TRBV28	TRBD1	CASSSGQARGYGYTF	TGTGCCAGCAGTTCGGGACAGGCGAGAGGCTATGGCTACACCTTC
TRBJ2-4	NA	TRBV29-1	NA	CSVEEGAAKNIQYF	TGCAGCGTTGAAGAGGGGGCAGCCAAAAACATTCAGTACTTC
TRBJ2-1	NA	TRBV6-1	TRBD2	CASSEVASGSNEQFF	TGTGCCAGCAGTGAAGTTGCTAGCGGGAGCAATGAGCAGTTCTTC
TRBJ2-5	NA	TRBV30	TRBD1	CAWISTGVEETQYF	TGTGCCTGGATAAGTACAGGGGTGGAGGAGACCCAGTACTTC
TRBJ2-2	NA	TRBV27	TRBD2	CASSWAGGEVTGELFF	TGTGCCAGCAGTTGGGCGGGGGGCGAGGTTACCGGGGAGCTGTTTTTT
TRBJ2-3	NA	TRBV2	TRBD2	CASSQVVGAGGTDTQYF	TGTGCCAGCAGTCAAGTCGTGGGAGCGGGAGGCACAGATACGCAGTATTTT
TRBJ2-1	few	TRBV10-3	NA	CAISEHSNEQFF	TGTGCCATCAGTGAACACAGCAATGAGCAGTTCTTC
TRBJ1-2	NA	TRBV2	NA	CASSGRGSYTF	TGTGCCAGCAGTGGGCGCGGCAGCTACACCTTC
TRBJ1-5	NA	TRBV28	TRBD1	CASSPNDRGYNQPQHF	TGTGCCAGCAGTCCTAATGACAGGGGTTACAATCAGCCCCAGCATTTT
TRBJ2-1	NA	TRBV11-2	TRBD1	CASSGHRGRGSIYNEQFF	TGTGCCAGCAGCGGCCACAGGGGACGCGGCTCGATCTACAATGAGCAGTTCTTC
TRBJ1-3	NA	TRBV5-4	TRBD1	CASSLDRGSGNTIYF	TGTGCCAGCAGCTTGGACAGGGGCTCTGGAAACACCATATATTTT
TRBJ2-7	NA	TRBV7-6	TRBD1	CASSSLTGESYEQYF	TGTGCCAGCAGCTCCCTGACAGGGGAGTCCTACGAGCAGTACTTC
TRBJ2-3	NA	TRBV5-6	NA	CASSLFRADTQYF	TGTGCCAGCAGCTTGTTCCGCGCAGATACGCAGTATTTT
TRBJ2-2	NA	TRBV9	TRBD2	CASSALAGGTNTGELFF	TGTGCCAGCAGCGCCCTAGCGGGGGGGACGAACACCGGGGAGCTGTTTTTT
TRBJ2-1	NA	TRBV7-3	TRBD2	CASSERTSARYNEQFF	TGTGCCAGCAGCGAGAGGACTAGCGCGAGATACAATGAGCAGTTCTTC
TRBJ1-5	once	TRBV4-3	NA	CASSHAFRGLYSNQPQHF	TGCGCCAGCAGCCACGCGTTTAGGGGCCTATATAGCAATCAGCCCCAGCATTTT
TRBJ2-5	NA	TRBV11-1	NA	CASSPFGGAQETQYF	TGTGCCAGCAGCCCCTTTGGCGGGGCCCAAGAGACCCAGTACTTC
TRBJ1-5	NA	TRBV6-4	NA	CASSPYSSNQPQHF	TGTGCCAGCAGCCCCTATAGCAGCAATCAGCCCCAGCATTTT
TRBJ2-7	NA	TRBV14	NA	CASSPYTGTYSYEQYF	TGTGCCAGCAGCCCTTATACCGGGACATACTCCTACGAGCAGTACTTC
TRBJ1-2	NA	TRBV12-5	NA	CASTLDSNYGYTF	TGTGCTAGTACCCTAGATTCTAACTATGGCTACACCTTC
TRBJ2-6	once	TRBV5-6	NA	CASSPGVRGDGANVLTF	TGTGCCAGCAGCCCCGGGGTCAGGGGGGACGGGGCCAACGTCCTGACTTTC
TRBJ1-2	NA	TRBV5-6	TRBD1	CASSPGQNPYGYTF	TGTGCCAGCAGCCCGGGACAGAACCCTTATGGCTACACCTTC
TRBJ1-2	NA	TRBV30	NA	CAWSVAGSGYGYTF	TGTGCCTGGAGTGTAGCTGGCTCGGGCTATGGCTACACCTTC
TRBJ1-6	NA	TRBV2	NA	CASARLTQNSPLHF	TGTGCCAGCGCTAGACTCACCCAAAATTCACCCCTCCACTTT
TRBJ1-3	NA	TRBV9	NA	CASSVAPKASGNTIYF	TGTGCCAGCAGCGTAGCCCCGAAAGCGTCTGGAAACACCATATATTTT
TRBJ2-3	NA	TRBV29-1	NA	CSGEGGNSGFRHTQYF	TGCAGCGGTGAGGGGGGGAATAGCGGGTTTAGACATACGCAGTATTTT
TRBJ1-5	NA	TRBV6-1	TRBD1	CASLTGNGEPQHF	TGTGCCAGCCTGACAGGGAATGGGGAGCCCCAGCATTTT
TRBJ2-2	NA	TRBV25-1	NA	CASTPNWEGHFTGELFF	TGTGCCAGCACTCCAAACTGGGAGGGACACTTCACCGGGGAGCTGTTTTTT
TRBJ2-1	NA	TRBV2	NA	CASTEWGRDYNEQFF	TGTGCCAGCACCGAGTGGGGCAGGGACTACAATGAGCAGTTCTTC
TRBJ2-5	NA	TRBV19	TRBD2	CASSRTSGGAGETQYF	TGTGCCAGTAGTAGGACTAGCGGGGGGGCCGGGGAGACCCAGTACTTC
TRBJ1-5	NA	TRBV6-1	NA	CASSEVAGPNQPQHF	TGTGCCAGCAGTGAAGTCGCAGGGCCCAATCAGCCCCAGCATTTT
TRBJ2-2	medium-sized	TRBV6-4	TRBD1	CASSDGQDTGELFF	TGTGCCAGCAGTGACGGACAGGACACCGGGGAGCTGTTTTTT
TRBJ2-3	NA	TRBV13	TRBD2	CASSFFEPGGSDTQYF	TGTGCCAGCAGCTTTTTCGAACCGGGGGGATCAGATACGCAGTATTTT
TRBJ2-7	NA	TRBV27	TRBD1	CASSFRTGTGGISYEQYF	TGTGCCAGCAGTTTTAGGACCGGGACAGGGGGAATCTCCTACGAGCAGTACTTC
TRBJ2-7	NA	TRBV7-2	TRBD1	CASSLRYGGQGVEQYF	TGTGCCAGCAGCTTAAGATATGGCGGCCAGGGGGTCGAGCAGTACTTC
TRBJ1-1	NA	TRBV7-9	NA	CASSLGNSFNTEAFF	TGTGCCAGCAGCTTAGGCAACTCTTTCAACACTGAAGCTTTCTTT
TRBJ1-3	NA	TRBV5-1	NA	CASSPGGESSGNTIYF	TGCGCCAGCAGCCCGGGAGGGGAAAGCTCTGGAAACACCATATATTTT
TRBJ2-7	NA	TRBV6-1	TRBD2	CASRQAGGYEQYF	TGTGCCAGCAGACAAGCGGGGGGATACGAGCAGTACTTC
TRBJ1-1	NA	TRBV13	NA	CASSLRKGLNTEAFF	TGTGCCAGCAGCTTACGTAAGGGGCTGAACACTGAAGCTTTCTTT
TRBJ1-3	NA	TRBV4-3	NA	CASSLTVSGNTIYF	TGCGCCAGCAGCCTCACGGTCTCTGGAAACACCATATATTTT